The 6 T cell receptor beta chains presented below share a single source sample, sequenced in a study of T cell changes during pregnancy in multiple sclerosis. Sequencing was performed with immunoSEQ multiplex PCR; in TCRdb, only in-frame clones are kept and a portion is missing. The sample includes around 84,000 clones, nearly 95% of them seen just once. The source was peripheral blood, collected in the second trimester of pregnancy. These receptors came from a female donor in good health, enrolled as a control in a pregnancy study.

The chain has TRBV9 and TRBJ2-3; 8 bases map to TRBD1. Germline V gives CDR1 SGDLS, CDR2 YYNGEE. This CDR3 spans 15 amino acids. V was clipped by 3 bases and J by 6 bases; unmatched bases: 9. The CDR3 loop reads CASSGAGQGWDTQYF. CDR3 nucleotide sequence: TGTGCCAGCAGCGGAGCTGGACAGGGTTGGGATACGCAGTATTTT.

CDR3 DNA: TGTGCCAGCAGGGCTAAGGCGGAAGATACGCAGTATTTT. It yields the protein CASRAKAEDTQYF. The chain joins TRBV9 to TRBJ2-3; D unresolved. The CDR3 sequence is 13 residues long. Germline loops: CDR1 SGDLS, CDR2 YYNGEE. Trimming took 5 bases from V and 5 from J, leaving 12 bases between them.

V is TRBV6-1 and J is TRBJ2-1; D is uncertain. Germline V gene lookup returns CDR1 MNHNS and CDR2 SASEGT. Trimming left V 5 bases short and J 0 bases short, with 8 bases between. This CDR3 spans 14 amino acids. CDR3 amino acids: CASSLRSSYNEQFF. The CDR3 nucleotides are TGTGCCAGCAGTCTAAGGAGCTCCTACAATGAGCAGTTCTTC.

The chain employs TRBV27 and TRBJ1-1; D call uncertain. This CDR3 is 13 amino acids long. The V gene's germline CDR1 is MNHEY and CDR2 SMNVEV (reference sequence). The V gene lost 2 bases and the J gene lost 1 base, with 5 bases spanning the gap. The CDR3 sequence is CASSLEANTEAFF. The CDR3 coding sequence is TGTGCCAGCAGTTTAGAGGCGAACACTGAAGCTTTCTTT.

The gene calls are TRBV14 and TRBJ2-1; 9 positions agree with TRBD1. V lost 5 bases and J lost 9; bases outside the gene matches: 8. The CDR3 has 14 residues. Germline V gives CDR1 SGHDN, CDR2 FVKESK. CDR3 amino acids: CASSVEQGAPEQFF. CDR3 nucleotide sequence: TGTGCCAGCAGCGTCGAACAGGGGGCGCCTGAGCAGTTCTTC.

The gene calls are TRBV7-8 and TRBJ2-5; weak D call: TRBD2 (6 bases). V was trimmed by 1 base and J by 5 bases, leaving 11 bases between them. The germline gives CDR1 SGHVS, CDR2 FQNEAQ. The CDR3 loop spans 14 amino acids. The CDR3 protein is CASSLGSGVETQYF. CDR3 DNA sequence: TGTGCCAGCAGCTTAGGGTCGGGAGTGGAGACCCAGTACTTC.